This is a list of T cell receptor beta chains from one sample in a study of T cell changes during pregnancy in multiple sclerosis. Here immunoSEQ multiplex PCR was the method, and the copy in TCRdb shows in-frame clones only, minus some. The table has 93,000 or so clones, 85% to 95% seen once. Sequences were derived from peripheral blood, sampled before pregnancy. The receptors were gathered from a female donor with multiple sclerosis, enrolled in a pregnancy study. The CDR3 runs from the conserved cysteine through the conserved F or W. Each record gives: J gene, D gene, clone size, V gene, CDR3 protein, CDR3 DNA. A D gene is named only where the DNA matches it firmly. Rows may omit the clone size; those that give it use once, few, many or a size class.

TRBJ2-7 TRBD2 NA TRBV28 CASSDFSGLGNEQYF TGTGCCAGCAGTGACTTCTCGGGACTAGGGAACGAGCAGTACTTC
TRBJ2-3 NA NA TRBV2 CASSAGQTGTQYF TGTGCCAGCAGTGCCGGACAGACGGGTACGCAGTATTTT
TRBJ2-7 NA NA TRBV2 CASSEAVTYF TGTGCCAGCAGTGAGGCGGTAACGTACTTC
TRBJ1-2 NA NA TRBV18 CASSPGGQDGYTF TGTGCCAGCTCACCGGGGGGGCAAGATGGCTACACCTTC
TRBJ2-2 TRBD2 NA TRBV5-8 CASSLALAGTGELFF TGTGCCAGCAGCTTGGCCTTAGCGGGTACCGGGGAGCTGTTTTTT
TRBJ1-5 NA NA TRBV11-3 CAVPRASWRGQPQHF TGTGCCGTCCCTAGGGCTTCCTGGAGGGGTCAGCCCCAGCATTTT
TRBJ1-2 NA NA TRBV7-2 CASSLDPGDIYGYTF TGTGCCAGCAGCTTAGATCCAGGGGACATATATGGCTACACCTTC
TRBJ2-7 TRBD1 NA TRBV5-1 CASSFRSLGQGSYEQYF TGCGCCAGCAGCTTTCGTTCCTTGGGACAGGGCTCCTACGAGCAGTACTTC
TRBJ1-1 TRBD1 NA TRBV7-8 CASNDRGYTEAFF TGTGCCAGCAACGACAGGGGATACACTGAAGCCTTCTTT
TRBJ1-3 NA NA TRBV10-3 CAISDGLLGNTIYF TGTGCCATCAGTGATGGACTTCTTGGAAACACCATATATTTT
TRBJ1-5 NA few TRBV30 CAWSRGEGNNQPQHF TGTGCCTGGAGCAGGGGAGAAGGGAACAATCAGCCCCAGCATTTT
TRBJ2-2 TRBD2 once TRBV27 CASSSGTSRAGELFF TGTGCCAGCAGTTCCGGGACTAGTCGGGCCGGGGAGCTGTTTTTT
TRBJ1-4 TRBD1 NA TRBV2 CASSPGTVSAATNEKLFF TGTGCCAGCAGCCCCGGGACAGTCTCTGCCGCAACTAATGAAAAACTGTTTTTT
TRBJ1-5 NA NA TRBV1 CTSSQDQSGSPQHF TGCACCAGCAGCCAAGATCAATCGGGATCACCCCAGCATTTT
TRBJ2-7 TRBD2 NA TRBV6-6 CASSYSTSGLAYEQYF TGTGCCAGCAGTTACTCGACTAGCGGACTTGCCTACGAGCAGTACTTC
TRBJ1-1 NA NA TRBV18 CASSQGVTEAFF TGTGCCAGCTCTCAGGGTGTAACTGAAGCTTTCTTT
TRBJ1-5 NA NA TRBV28 CASKNGGTEAHQPQHF TGTGCCAGCAAAAATGGGGGGACGGAGGCGCATCAGCCCCAGCATTTT
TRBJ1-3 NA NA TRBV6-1 CASSEGGTGNTIYF TGTGCCAGCAGTGAAGGAGGGACTGGAAACACCATATATTTT
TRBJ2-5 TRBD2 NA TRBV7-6 CASSVSSGGAGTQYF TGTGCCAGCAGCGTGTCTAGCGGGGGGGCCGGGACCCAGTACTTC
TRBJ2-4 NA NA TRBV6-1 CASSERRWDSLAKNIQYF TGTGCCAGCAGTGAAAGGCGGTGGGACTCCTTGGCCAAAAACATTCAGTACTTC
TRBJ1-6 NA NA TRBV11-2 CASSPRRSLGSSPLHF TGTGCCAGCAGCCCTCGCCGAAGCCTTGGTAGTTCACCCCTCCACTTT
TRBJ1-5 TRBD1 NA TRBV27 CASSPGTGRPANQPQHF TGTGCCAGCAGCCCGGGGACAGGTAGACCTGCAAATCAGCCCCAGCATTTT
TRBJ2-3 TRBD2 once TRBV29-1 CSVADRGTSGRVTDTQYF TGCAGCGTGGCGGACAGGGGGACTAGCGGGAGGGTTACAGATACGCAGTATTTT
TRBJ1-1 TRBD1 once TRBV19 CASSIQGADTEAFF TGTGCCAGTAGTATACAGGGGGCGGACACTGAAGCTTTCTTT
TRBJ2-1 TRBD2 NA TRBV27 CASSLPGVAGAPGNEQFF TGTGCCAGCAGTCTTCCAGGGGTAGCGGGAGCCCCGGGGAATGAGCAGTTCTTC
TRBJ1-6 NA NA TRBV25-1 CASSDSYGSPLHF TGTGCCAGCAGTGACTCCTATGGTTCACCCCTCCACTTT
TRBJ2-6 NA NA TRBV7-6 CASSLDGRGGANVLTF TGTGCCAGCAGCTTAGATGGCCGAGGGGGGGCCAACGTCCTGACTTTC
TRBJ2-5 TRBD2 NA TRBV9 CASTRTSGGAGETQYF TGTGCCAGCACTCGGACTAGCGGGGGGGCGGGTGAGACCCAGTACTTC
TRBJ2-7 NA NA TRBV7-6 CASSLAFNEQYF TGTGCCAGCAGCTTAGCGTTCAACGAGCAGTACTTC
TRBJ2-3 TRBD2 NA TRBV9 CASSVGLDSTDTQYF TGTGCCAGCAGCGTGGGACTAGATAGCACAGATACGCAGTATTTT
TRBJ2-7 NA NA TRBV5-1 CASSLAPATTYEQYF TGCGCCAGCAGCTTGGCCCCAGCTACTACTTACGAGCAGTACTTC
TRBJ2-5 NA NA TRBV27 CASLRAGNQETQYF TGTGCCAGCCTAAGGGCGGGTAACCAAGAGACCCAGTACTTC
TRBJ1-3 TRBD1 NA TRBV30 CAWSHGQGSGNTIYF TGTGCCTGGAGCCACGGACAGGGCTCTGGAAACACCATATATTTT
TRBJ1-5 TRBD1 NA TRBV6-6 CASSYSRQGDQPQHF TGTGCCAGCAGTTACTCGCGACAGGGGGATCAGCCCCAGCATTTT
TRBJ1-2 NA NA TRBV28 CASSLDRLDGYTF TGTGCCAGCAGTTTAGATCGGTTGGATGGCTACACCTTC
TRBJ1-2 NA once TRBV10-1 CASRRVHHGYTF TGCGCCAGCAGACGGGTGCATCATGGCTACACCTTC
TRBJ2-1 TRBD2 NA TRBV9 CASSVGEGTHHEQFF TGTGCCAGCAGCGTAGGGGAGGGGACCCACCATGAGCAGTTCTTC
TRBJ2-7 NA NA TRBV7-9 CASRDNSYEQYF TGTGCCAGCCGGGACAACTCCTACGAGCAGTACTTC
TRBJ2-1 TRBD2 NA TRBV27 CASSLSPTSGRRNEQFF TGTGCCAGCAGTTTATCCCCGACTAGCGGGAGAAGGAATGAGCAGTTCTTC
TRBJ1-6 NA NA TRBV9 CASSSPTSSYNSPLHF TGTGCCAGCAGCTCGCCCACGAGCTCCTATAATTCACCCCTCCACTTT